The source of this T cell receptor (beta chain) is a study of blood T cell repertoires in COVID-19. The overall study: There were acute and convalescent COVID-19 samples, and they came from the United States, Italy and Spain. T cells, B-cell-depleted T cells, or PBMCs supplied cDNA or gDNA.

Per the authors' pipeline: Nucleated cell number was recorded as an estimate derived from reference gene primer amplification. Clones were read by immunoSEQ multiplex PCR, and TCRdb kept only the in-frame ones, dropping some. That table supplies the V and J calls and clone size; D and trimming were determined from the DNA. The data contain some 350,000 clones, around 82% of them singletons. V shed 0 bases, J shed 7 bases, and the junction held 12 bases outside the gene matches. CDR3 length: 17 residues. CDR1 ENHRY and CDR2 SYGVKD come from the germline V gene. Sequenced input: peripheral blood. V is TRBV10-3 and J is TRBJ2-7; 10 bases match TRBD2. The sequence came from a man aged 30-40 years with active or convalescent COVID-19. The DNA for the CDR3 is TGTGCCATCAGTGAGTCATCCCCCGGAGCGGGAGGGGAGGAGCAGTACTTC. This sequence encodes CAISESSPGAGGEEQYF.